The 7 T cell receptor beta chains given below trace back to one sample, sequenced in a study of OX40 agonist ivuxolimab in advanced cancers. TCRdb's table, derived via immunoSEQ multiplex PCR, lists solely in-frame clones and lacks some. This sample has fewer than 40,000 clones, with about 90% found just once. Sample: CD4+ or CD8+ T cells sorted from blood, taken in a trial of the OX40 agonist ivuxolimab. The origin of the receptors is an adult with an advanced solid tumor such as melanoma, head and neck, liver or kidney cancer.

The chain is built from TRBV18 and TRBJ2-1; D gene unclear. V lost 0 bases, J lost 4 bases, and 10 bases lay in between. Germline V gives CDR1 KGHSH, CDR2 LQKENI. The CDR3 is made up of 15 amino acids. CDR3 amino acids: CASSPPEPIYNEQFF. CDR3 nucleotide sequence: TGTGCCAGCTCACCACCGGAACCGATATACAATGAGCAGTTCTTC. The full variable domain, completed using reference TRBV18 and TRBJ2-1, is NAGVMQNPRHLVRRRGQEARLRCSPMKGHSHVYWYRQLPEEGLKFMVYLQKENIIDESGMPKERFSAEFPKEGPSILRIQQVVRGDSAAYFCASSPPEPIYNEQFFGPGTRLTVL.

This clone has only a few counts. This rearrangement joins TRBV5-4 to TRBJ1-4, with TRBD1 as a possible D gene (5 bases). The V end lost 3 bases, the J end lost 5 bases, and 11 bases lay between the germline ends. This CDR3 has 14 amino acids. Germline CDR1 reads SGHNT; CDR2 reads YYREEE (reference sequence). The CDR3 loop reads CASSSRGENEKLFF. In DNA, the CDR3 is TGTGCCAGCAGCTCCCGGGGGGAGAATGAAAAACTGTTTTTT.

The J gene is TRBJ1-1, the V gene TRBV7-8; D remains unclear. Trimming removed 4 bases at V and 3 bases at J, with 9 bases between. Germline loops: CDR1 SGHVS, CDR2 FQNEAQ. The CDR3 extends over 13 amino acids. The CDR3 loop reads CASSSYGHTEAFF. The CDR3 region has the DNA TGTGCCAGCAGCTCCTACGGACACACTGAAGCTTTCTTT.

This clone was seen only once. V gene TRBV6-5 combines with J gene TRBJ2-2; TRBD2 matches 7 bases. Germline V gene data show CDR1 as MNHEY and CDR2 as SVGAGI. V lost 5 bases, J lost 0 bases, and 3 bases stayed unmatched. The CDR3 has 15 residues. The CDR3 sequence is CASSGAGANTGELFF. DNA for the CDR3: TGTGCCAGCAGTGGGGCGGGGGCGAACACCGGGGAGCTGTTTTTT.

V gene TRBV6-5 combines with J gene TRBJ2-3; 7 bases match TRBD1. After removal of 1 base from V and 1 base from J, the junction contained 5 bases not matched to a gene. Germline CDR1 reads MNHEY; CDR2 reads SVGAGI. The CDR3 contains 16 residues. CDR3 residues: CASSYLGDRGTDTQYF. The CDR3 DNA follows: TGTGCCAGCAGTTACTTGGGTGACAGGGGCACAGATACGCAGTATTTT.

This chain uses TRBV13 with TRBJ2-1; no clear D gene. V lost 6 bases to trimming and J lost 0 bases, with 9 bases between them. This CDR3 has 14 residues. In germline, CDR1 is PRHDT, CDR2 FYEKMQ (reference sequence). The CDR3: CASSLENSYNEQFF. The CDR3 DNA is TGTGCCAGCAGTCTCGAGAACTCCTACAATGAGCAGTTCTTC.

The rearrangement joins TRBV5-1 to TRBJ1-1; D is ambiguous. Per the germline V gene, CDR1 is SGHRS and CDR2 is YFSETQ. Trimming pared 0 bases from V and 7 bases from J, leaving 4 bases between. There are 11 residues in the CDR3. CDR3 nucleotide sequence: TGCGCCAGCAGCTTGGGTGGTGAAGCTTTCTTT. It specifies CASSLGGEAFF.